The 3 T cell receptor beta chains below all came from one sample that was sequenced in a study of vaccination and CD4 T cells after COVID-19. Documented treatment: approximately 10-day PBMC culture with coronavirus spike peptide pools or control peptides (ViraFEST assay). The Oncomine TCR Beta short-read assay was what sequenced the DNA obtained from cultured CD4+ T cells. TCRdb re-analysed the PCR reads in MiXCR, keeping a single row per CDR3 protein. Seen here are 7,500 to 10,000 distinct CDR3 sequences, about two thirds observed once, and the top ten hold over 35%. The antigens these receptors bind are not known. Input material: CD4+ T cells from blood, cultured in vitro. The receptors shown here come from a human donor who had recovered from COVID-19.

This clonotype was observed a few times. This rearrangement joins TRBV20-1 to TRBJ1-2; D perhaps matches TRBD1 (5 bases). The CDR3 runs to 13 residues. Germline V gene sequence: CDR1 DFQATT, CDR2 SNEGSKA (reference sequence). V lost 3 bases, J lost 4 bases, and 12 bases lay in between. DNA of the CDR3: TGCAGTGCTAGGACAGCGCCGGCCTATGGCTACACCTTC. Translating it yields CSARTAPAYGYTF.

The CDR3 loop is CASSSDGNNSPLHF. The CDR3 DNA follows: TGTGCCAGCAGTTCGGACGGAAATAATTCACCCCTCCACTTT. The V and J genes are TRBV6-5 and TRBJ1-6; D is uncertain. Looked up from germline, CDR1 is MNHEY and CDR2 is SVGAGI. The germline V and J ends were trimmed by 4 bases and 5 bases, with 9 bases remaining between them. CDR3 length: 14 amino acids.

This clonotype has a handful of counts. This rearrangement joins TRBV10-3 to TRBJ1-1; D gene uncertain. CDR1 ENHRY and CDR2 SYGVKD come from the germline V gene. The ends were cut back, 2 bases at V and 1 base at J, with 8 bases in the middle. The CDR3 contains 14 residues. CDR3 loop: CAISEVGSNTEAFF. The DNA for the CDR3 is TGTGCCATCAGTGAGGTGGGATCGAACACTGAAGCTTTCTTT.